This T cell receptor beta chain derives from a study of blood T cells in healthy people across ages. Primers used in a second PCR of about 6 to 11 cycles were a sample-barcoded 5' primer and a J-beta primer mix. One entry per CDR3 protein, called by TCRdb with MiXCR from the 5' RACE reads. The data contain about 930,000 distinct CDR3 sequences, about 29% of them singletons. Germline V gives CDR1 LNHNV, CDR2 YYDKDF (reference sequence). CDR3 length: 15 residues. The V and J ends lost 0 bases and 6 bases respectively, with 12 bases between them. These data were also reused for a study on T cells of mothers and their children.

The TCR was taken from a woman aged 40 to 49 in good health. The chain links TRBV15 to TRBJ2-4, with D possibly matching TRBD2 (6 bases). The sequencing sample was made of blood. CDR3 nucleotide sequence: TGTGCCACCAGCAGAGATTCTGGCGGGACAAACATTCAGTACTTC. Amino acid sequence: CATSRDSGGTNIQYF.